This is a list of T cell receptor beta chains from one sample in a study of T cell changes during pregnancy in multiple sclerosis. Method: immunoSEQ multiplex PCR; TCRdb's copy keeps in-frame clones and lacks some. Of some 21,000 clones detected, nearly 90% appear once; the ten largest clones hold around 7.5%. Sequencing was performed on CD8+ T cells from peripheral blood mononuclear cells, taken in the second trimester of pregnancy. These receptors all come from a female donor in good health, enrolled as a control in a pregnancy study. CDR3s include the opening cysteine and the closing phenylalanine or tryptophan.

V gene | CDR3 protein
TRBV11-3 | CASSPGGGEQYF
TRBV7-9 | CASSLGTGAKNTEAFF
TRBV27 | CASSLFGSNYGYTF
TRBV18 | CASSEGDEKLFF
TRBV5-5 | CASRRGTGGGQNEQYF
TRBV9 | CASSVGASGRFYEQYF
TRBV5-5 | CASSLRRTGSGESSTDTQYF
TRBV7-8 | CASSLVSTEAFF
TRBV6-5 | CASSRTSGDYNEQFF
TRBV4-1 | CASSQAQGLNGYTF
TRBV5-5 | CASSLGGWYYEQYF
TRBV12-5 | CASGLPEPAYEQYF
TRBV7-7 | CASSLFGAPQETQYF
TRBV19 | CASSMRQARNTEAFF
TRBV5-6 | CASSGPSNEQFF
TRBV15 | CALSRVANTGELFF
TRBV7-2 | CASSFNPLSTYEQYF
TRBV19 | CASSTQRWASNQPQHF
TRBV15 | CATSAATGTSNEQFF
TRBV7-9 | CASSPAPGLAGPETDTQYF
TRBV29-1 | CSVVDSTNTQYF
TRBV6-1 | CASSEGRTPNTEAFF
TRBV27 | CASSFPSGGSSYNEQFF